This TCR beta chain was obtained from a study of cytotoxic CD8 clonotypes in ibrutinib-treated CLL. Study-level background: Response samples followed a median around 11 months of treatment, range 6 to 36.

The assay was immunoSEQ multiplex PCR, and TCRdb's table has in-frame clones only and misses some. The profile shows around 140,000 clones, around 76% of them singletons. Germline V gives CDR1 MNHEY, CDR2 SVGAGI. After removal of 7 bases from V and 0 bases from J, the junction contained 6 bases not matched to a gene. This CDR3 is built from 15 residues. The study's findings and limits: Rare overall, public clonotypes shrank or held steady under therapy.

For this clone: What it binds is unknown.

The chain couples TRBV6-5 to TRBJ1-3, with 7 bases fitting TRBD1. Sequenced here: PBMCs, sampled after 24 months of ibrutinib treatment. This TCR derives from a human donor with chronic lymphocytic leukemia. CDR3 protein: CASTQTGFSGNTIYF. CDR3 DNA sequence: TGTGCCAGCACCCAGACAGGGTTCTCTGGAAACACCATATATTTT.